The 9 T cell receptor beta chains below were found in one sample sequenced in a study of blood T cell repertoires in COVID-19. Assay: immunoSEQ multiplex PCR; the TCRdb copy retains only in-frame clones and omits some. The table shows about 180,000 clones, with 85% to 90% occurring only once. The source material was peripheral blood. The receptors were gathered from a person between 65 and 79 years old with COVID-19, enrolled during active disease.

This chain joins TRBV14 and TRBJ1-6; 9 bases agree with TRBD1. Germline V gene lookup returns CDR1 SGHDN and CDR2 FVKESK. V lost 4 bases, J lost 7 bases, and 11 bases stayed unmatched. The CDR3 contains 17 residues. This CDR3 reads CASSRPGTGRRNSPLHF. The CDR3 coding sequence is TGTGCCAGCAGCCGCCCCGGGACAGGGAGACGGAATTCACCCCTCCACTTT.

The chain joins TRBV5-4 to TRBJ2-7; no clear D. V was shortened by 4 bases and J by 2 bases, with 13 bases between the two germline ends. The CDR3 contains 14 residues. CDR1 is SGHNT and CDR2 is YYREEE in the germline V gene (reference sequence). CDR3 sequence (DNA): TGTGCCAGCAGCCCGGAAGGCGCGGCCTACGAGCAGTACTTC. Amino acid sequence: CASSPEGAAYEQYF.

The CDR3 DNA is TGTGCCAGCAGTTACGACGCGGGGGCGAACACTGAAGCTTTCTTT. It is translated as CASSYDAGANTEAFF. V gene TRBV6-6 combines with J gene TRBJ1-1, with a tentative D call TRBD1 (6 bases). V lost 2 bases and J lost 1, with 11 bases in between. The CDR3 runs to 15 residues. The germline gives CDR1 MNHNY, CDR2 SVGAGI (reference sequence).

This clone was counted between two and nine times. The chain combines TRBV15 with TRBJ1-5, with D maybe TRBD1 (6 bases). This CDR3 is 15 amino acids long. Trimming took 3 bases from V and 5 from J, leaving 14 bases between them. CDR1 and CDR2 from the germline V gene are LNHNV and YYDKDF (reference sequence). In nucleotides, the CDR3 is TGTGCCACCAGCAGTAGGGGCGGGGGCCATCAGCCCCAGCATTTT. Encoded protein: CATSSRGGGHQPQHF.

The chain joins TRBV7-2 to TRBJ2-1; 8 nucleotides match TRBD2. The CDR3 extends over 16 amino acids. Germline V lookup: CDR1 SGHTA, CDR2 FQGNSA. V dropped 2 bases and J dropped 2; count of bases not matched to a gene: 5. The CDR3 here is CASSLFQRGTYNEQFF. CDR3 nucleotide sequence: TGTGCCAGCAGCTTATTCCAGCGGGGGACCTACAATGAGCAGTTCTTC.

This sequence joins TRBV19 and TRBJ2-7; 9 positions match TRBD2. The ends lost 3 bases at V and 5 bases at J; junction bases unmatched: 8. This CDR3 has 15 residues. Germline V gene lookup returns CDR1 LNHDA and CDR2 SQIVND (reference sequence). The DNA of the CDR3 is TGTGCCAGTAGTATCGGGACTAGCAGCGTTCACGAGCAGTACTTC. Protein sequence: CASSIGTSSVHEQYF. Supplemented by reference TRBV19 and TRBJ2-7, the full variable domain reads DGGITQSPKYLFRKEGQNVTLSCEQNLNHDAMYWYRQDPGQGLRLIYYSQIVNDFQKGDIAEGYSVSREKKESFPLTVTSAQKNPTAFYLCASSIGTSSVHEQYFGPGTRLTVT.

J is TRBJ2-5 and V is TRBV19, with D perhaps matching TRBD2 (6 bases). CDR1 is LNHDA and CDR2 is SQIVND in the germline V gene (reference sequence). V was pared by 1 base and J by 2 bases, with 11 bases between. This CDR3 has 15 residues. The CDR3 region is CASSIAPGLQETQYF. CDR3 DNA: TGTGCCAGTAGTATAGCCCCGGGACTTCAAGAGACCCAGTACTTC.

This clone was picked up a small number of times. The chain uses TRBV5-1 and TRBJ2-3, with D perhaps TRBD2 (6 bases). V was clipped by 0 bases and J by 0 bases, with 14 bases between them. Germline lookup yields CDR1 SGHRS and CDR2 YFSETQ. This CDR3 is 17 amino acids long. The CDR3 here is CASSLAGRGTSTDTQYF. CDR3 DNA sequence: TGCGCCAGCAGCTTGGCAGGGCGGGGAACAAGCACAGATACGCAGTATTTT.

The chain is built from TRBV3-1 (or the pseudogene TRBV3-2) and TRBJ2-7; D is perhaps TRBD2 (6 bases). Trimming pared 0 bases from V and 1 base from J, leaving 13 bases between. Per germline, CDR1 LGHDT and CDR2 YNNKEL (reference sequence). CDR3 length equals 16 residues. This CDR3 is CASSQDLGLTSYEQYF. The DNA for the CDR3 is TGTGCCAGCAGCCAAGACCTGGGACTGACGTCCTACGAGCAGTACTTC.